This T cell receptor (beta chain) was observed in a study of CD8+ T cells in alopecia areata. Background on the study: Treatment of the treated patients consisted of oral tofacitinib, 5 to 10 mg twice daily.

As for treatment: oral pan-JAK inhibitor, 5-10 mg twice daily. The sequencing template was cDNA reverse transcribed from extracted RNA. The data were produced by immunoSEQ multiplex PCR, yet TCRdb's version contains in-frame clones alone and is incomplete. The sample carries 200,000 to 250,000 clones, roughly three fifths recorded once. The CDR3 sequence is 13 residues long. V shed 3 bases and J 3 bases; nucleotides not matched to a gene: 0. Germline lookup yields CDR1 GTSNPN and CDR2 SVGIG (reference sequence). Material: CD4+ T cells sorted from blood, obtained between weeks 43 and 45, from a patient treated with tofacitinib. The TCR comes from a human donor with alopecia areata. The chain has TRBV30 and TRBJ2-2; 8 bases line up with TRBD1. CDR3 in DNA: TGTGCCTGGAGGACAGGGGACACCGGGGAGCTGTTTTTT. It specifies CAWRTGDTGELFF.